This TCR beta chain emerged from a study of T cell repertoires in cytomegalovirus infection. Findings and limits, study-wide: Cumulative public TCR beta family frequency identified carriers of CMV plus the relevant HLA.

TCRdb called the reads again in MiXCR, with one record for every CDR3 protein. Here the sample spans hundreds of thousands of distinct CDR3 sequences, 33% being singletons. CDR3 length equals 15 residues. J gave up 4 bases and V 6 bases, and 8 bases lay outside the gene matches. As regards this clonotype: Its matching antigen is unknown.

The receptor was isolated from a human donor in good health (CMV status not recorded). Some clones in this sample may be carry-over from other donors' samples. The chain recombines TRBV12-3 or TRBV12-4 with TRBJ2-7, with 11 positions matching TRBD1. Here the sequenced sample was cultured PBMCs, taken from culture after CMV antigen stimulation. The CDR3 nucleotides read TGTGCCAGCAGGCTCGGGACAGGGGGTTTGTACGAGCAGTACTTC. As protein: CASRLGTGGLYEQYF.